A single sample is the source of the 15 T cell receptor beta chains below, sequenced in a study of early stage breast cancer tumors. Using immunoSEQ multiplex PCR, the repertoire was profiled, and TCRdb retains in-frame clones only, with some absent. The repertoire holds thousands of clones, 55% to 70% seen once, with 26% in the top ten. Sequenced input: normal breast tissue next to the tumor. The receptor source for this set is a person aged 55 to 69 with breast cancer.

The chain couples TRBV11-2 to TRBJ2-7, with 7 bases aligning to TRBD2. Germline loops: CDR1 SGHAT, CDR2 FQNNGV. With V trimmed by 1 base and J by 4 bases, 7 bases remained unmatched. The CDR3 has 15 residues. This CDR3 reads CASSLGEGLRYEQYF. The CDR3, as DNA: TGTGCCAGCAGCTTAGGGGAGGGACTCCGGTACGAGCAGTACTTC.

CDR3 amino acids: CASSMGERAPLHF. The CDR3 DNA reads as TGTGCCAGTAGTATGGGGGAAAGGGCACCCCTCCACTTT. The chain links TRBV19 to TRBJ1-6; a weak D match, TRBD1 (5 bases). This CDR3 spans 13 amino acids. Germline lookup yields CDR1 LNHDA and CDR2 SQIVND (reference sequence). V lost 3 bases to trimming and J lost 11 bases, with 11 bases between them.

V gene TRBV10-1 combines with J gene TRBJ2-3; D is undetermined. Germline CDR1 is WNHNN and CDR2 is SYGVQD (reference sequence). The CDR3 runs 16 residues. Trimming pared 8 bases from V and 0 bases from J, leaving 18 bases between. CDR3 sequence (DNA): TGCGCCAGCCTCGACCGTACATCCTCTAGCACAGATACGCAGTATTTT. Protein product: CASLDRTSSSTDTQYF.

V usage is TRBV7-3 and J usage is TRBJ2-2, with D tentatively TRBD2 (6 bases). CDR1 and CDR2 (germline): SGHTA, FQGTGA. Trimming cost V 5 bases and J 4 bases, with 8 bases left between them. CDR3 length: 13 residues. The CDR3 is CASSPGGTGELFF. The CDR3 coding sequence is TGTGCCAGCAGCCCCGGGGGCACCGGGGAGCTGTTTTTT.

V is TRBV9 and J is TRBJ2-2, with 9 bases aligning to TRBD1. The CDR3 totals 20 residues. After removal of 1 base from V and 5 bases from J, the junction contained 18 bases not matched to a gene. The V gene's germline CDR1 is SGDLS and CDR2 YYNGEE. CDR3: CASSVRGLFGTGFQTGELFF. DNA for the CDR3: TGTGCCAGCAGCGTAAGGGGATTGTTCGGGACAGGGTTTCAGACCGGGGAGCTGTTTTTT.

The rearrangement uses TRBV9 and TRBJ2-5; 8 positions match TRBD2. CDR1 SGDLS and CDR2 YYNGEE come from the germline V gene. The CDR3 has 15 amino acids. The V gene end was trimmed by 0 bases and the J gene end by 4 bases; junction bases not matched to a gene: 5. DNA of the CDR3: TGTGCCAGCAGCGTAGGACTAGCGCGGGGAGAGACCCAGTACTTC. Its translation: CASSVGLARGETQYF.

The chain uses TRBV4-2 and TRBJ1-2; D remains ambiguous. Germline CDR1 and CDR2: LGHNA and YNFKEQ. The ends were cut back, 0 bases at V and 7 bases at J, with 18 bases in the middle. The CDR3 contains 16 residues. The CDR3: CASSQELQGPAGGYTF. The CDR3 DNA reads as TGTGCCAGCAGCCAAGAGCTCCAAGGACCTGCCGGTGGCTACACCTTC.

As concerns this clone: The same CDR3 is also encoded by other DNA sequences in this sample. The chain combines TRBV7-9 with TRBJ2-3; 8 bases match TRBD2. There are 14 residues in the CDR3. The germline gives CDR1 SEHNR, CDR2 FQNEAQ (reference sequence). V trimming: 5 bases; J trimming: 4 bases; junction bases outside the gene matches: 5. The CDR3 DNA is TGTGCCAGCAGCGACCGGGGGGGCCCAGATACGCAGTATTTT. Translating gives CASSDRGGPDTQYF.

This chain joins TRBV14 and TRBJ2-3; D not resolved. Germline CDR1 and CDR2: SGHDN and FVKESK. V gave up 4 bases and J gave up 2 bases, with 16 bases separating them. The CDR3 totals 16 residues. CDR3 sequence (DNA): TGTGCCAGCAGCCTTATGGGTTTGTGGGACACAGATACGCAGTATTTT. Translating gives CASSLMGLWDTDTQYF.

The J gene is TRBJ2-5, the V gene TRBV30; TRBD1 aligns across 8 bases. From germline, CDR1 is GTSNPN and CDR2 SVGIG (reference sequence). V was pared by 5 bases and J by 5 bases, with 10 bases of the junction left unmatched. The CDR3 runs 14 residues. Here the CDR3 DNA reads TGTGCCTGGGCCGCAGGGGGCGCGGGGGAGACCCAGTACTTC. This encodes CAWAAGGAGETQYF. Complete variable domain (other parts from reference TRBV30 and TRBJ2-5): SQTIHQWPATLVQPVGSPLSLECTVEGTSNPNLYWYRQAAGRGLQLLFYSVGIGQISSEVPQNLSASRPQDRQFILSSKKLLLSDSGFYLCAWAAGGAGETQYFGPGTRLLVL.

The chain joins TRBV4-1 to TRBJ1-1; no clear D gene. This CDR3 has 14 residues. Germline CDR1 MGHRA, CDR2 YSYEKL. V was pared by 3 bases and J by 4 bases, with 12 bases between. CDR3 region: CASSQERASTEAFF. The DNA for the CDR3 is TGCGCCAGCAGCCAGGAAAGGGCTAGCACTGAAGCTTTCTTT.

The chain joins TRBV27 to TRBJ2-1; 8 nucleotides align to TRBD1. V dropped 4 bases and J dropped 3; count of bases not matched to a gene: 26. The CDR3 has 22 amino acids. CDR1 MNHEY and CDR2 SMNVEV come from the germline V gene (reference sequence). CDR3: CASSSRGPGTRTGRVIYNEQFF. Written as DNA, the CDR3 is TGTGCCAGCAGTTCCCGGGGCCCTGGTACTAGGACAGGGCGTGTTATCTACAATGAGCAGTTCTTC.

The CDR3 region has the DNA TGCAGCGTTGTTCCCACGGGCGCGTACGAGCAGTACTTC. Translated: CSVVPTGAYEQYF. V gene TRBV29-1 combines with J gene TRBJ2-7; no firm D call. V lost 4 bases and J 4 bases, leaving 14 bases between the germline ends. Germline CDR1 SQVTM, CDR2 ANQGSEA. This CDR3 is built from 13 residues.

V gene TRBV7-6 combines with J gene TRBJ2-1; D unresolved. The CDR3 length is 14 residues. The V gene's germline CDR1 is SGHVS and CDR2 FNYEAQ. The ends were cut back, 1 base at V and 6 bases at J, with 10 bases in the middle. The chain's CDR3 is CASSLEANSNEQFF. The CDR3 nucleotides are TGTGCCAGCAGCTTAGAAGCGAACAGCAATGAGCAGTTCTTC.

J is TRBJ2-5 and V is TRBV11-3, with 7 bases matching TRBD2. The J segment lost 2 bases and the V segment lost 1 base, leaving 1 base of the junction unmatched. CDR3 length: 14 residues. From germline, CDR1 is SGHNT and CDR2 YENEEA. CDR3 in amino acids: CASSLGGGQETQYF. The CDR3 coding sequence is TGTGCCAGCAGCTTAGGGGGGGGGCAAGAGACCCAGTACTTC.